Below, 26 T cell receptor beta chains from the same sample are listed, as sequenced in a study of shared clonotypes between healthy human individuals. The data were produced by immunoSEQ multiplex PCR, yet TCRdb's version contains in-frame clones alone and is incomplete. In the table there are 450,000 or so clones, about 74% of which are singletons. Sequenced sample: PBMCs. Source of these receptors: a woman between 35 and 50 years old in good health. Some clones in this sample may be carry-over from other donors' samples.

The rearrangement links TRBV7-9 to TRBJ2-7; perhaps TRBD2 as D (6 bases). This CDR3 is built from 14 residues. Germline V lookup: CDR1 SEHNR, CDR2 FQNEAQ (reference sequence). Trimming took off 2 bases at V and 4 bases at J, with 12 bases between the two ends. In DNA form, the CDR3 reads TGTGCCAGCAGCTTATCACTAGCTACGTACGAGCAGTACTTC. Residues: CASSLSLATYEQYF. Drawing the rest from reference TRBV7-9 and TRBJ2-7, the complete variable domain is DTGVSQNPRHKITKRGQNVTFRCDPISEHNRLYWYRQTLGQGPEFLTYFQNEAQLEKSRLLSDRFSAERPKGSFSTLEIQRTEQGDSAMYLCASSLSLATYEQYFGPGTRLTVT.

V usage is TRBV5-1 and J usage is TRBJ2-1; a possible D gene is TRBD2 (5 bases). Trimming shortened V by 0 bases and J by 5 bases, and 12 bases separated the two germline ends. CDR1 is SGHRS and CDR2 is YFSETQ in the germline V gene. This CDR3 has 15 residues. CDR3 sequence: CASSLAPAGDNEQFF. In DNA, the CDR3 is TGCGCCAGCAGCTTGGCCCCGGCGGGTGACAATGAGCAGTTCTTC. Based on the CDR3 plus reference TRBV5-1 and TRBJ2-1, the full variable domain is KAGVTQTPRYLIKTRGQQVTLSCSPISGHRSVSWYQQTPGQGLQFLFEYFSETQRNKGNFPGRFSGRQFSNSRSEMNVSTLELGDSALYLCASSLAPAGDNEQFFGPGTRLTVL.

A remark on this clone: A much bigger clone sits one base away, suggesting this may be a read error. This chain connects TRBV6-5 to TRBJ2-3; D is unclear. The V end was cut by 11 bases, the J end by 2 bases, with 17 bases between. CDR1 and CDR2 (germline): MNHEY, SVGAGI. The CDR3 has 14 amino acids. DNA for the CDR3: TGTGCCGGCGGAGAACCGTGCTTCACAGATACGCAGTATTTT. It translates to CAGGEPCFTDTQYF.

The chain recombines TRBV28 with TRBJ1-2; no clear D gene. Deletions cut 6 bases from V and 2 bases from J, with 16 bases between. The CDR3 runs 15 residues. Germline V CDR1 and CDR2: MDHEN, SYDVKM. CDR3 nucleotides: TGTGCCAGCAGCCCCATCGGGCACCTAAACTATGGCTACACCTTC. Residues: CASSPIGHLNYGYTF.

The V call is TRBV7-3, the J call TRBJ1-1; a possible D gene is TRBD1 (5 bases). Germline V gene lookup returns CDR1 SGHTA and CDR2 FQGTGA. The CDR3 has 18 residues. Trimming removed 2 bases at V and 3 bases at J, with 22 bases between. This CDR3 reads CASSLWPAGRRGDTEAFF. CDR3 in DNA: TGTGCCAGCAGCTTATGGCCGGCGGGTCGAAGAGGGGACACTGAAGCTTTCTTT.

Only a few counts were recorded for this clone. The chain links TRBV7-9 to TRBJ2-7; D may match TRBD1 or TRBD2 (5 bases each). Germline V gives CDR1 SEHNR, CDR2 FQNEAQ (reference sequence). This CDR3 is built from 12 residues. The V end was cut by 3 bases, the J end by 3 bases, with 6 bases between. DNA of the CDR3: TGTGCCAGCAGCTTGGGGGACTACGAGCAGTACTTC. Translating it yields CASSLGDYEQYF.

The chain employs TRBV6-5 and TRBJ1-4; D is unclear. Trimming stripped 4 bases from V and 6 bases from J, with 15 bases between. The CDR3 consists of 15 residues. From germline, CDR1 is MNHEY and CDR2 SVGAGI. The CDR3 spells CASSSYRAVDEKLFF. The CDR3 DNA follows: TGTGCCAGCAGTTCCTATAGGGCGGTGGATGAAAAACTGTTTTTT.

This clone was picked up a small number of times. The J gene is TRBJ1-6, the V gene TRBV30; no clear D gene. The CDR3 runs to 13 residues. V was clipped by 4 bases and J by 9 bases, with 13 bases between them. Germline CDR1 GTSNPN, CDR2 SVGIG (reference sequence). CDR3 protein: CAWTGVVGSPLHF. CDR3 bases: TGTGCCTGGACGGGCGTAGTGGGTTCACCCCTCCACTTT.

A remark on this clone: This is likely an artifact of a read error, given a far larger clone one base away. The rearrangement uses TRBV7-9 and TRBJ2-7; TRBD2 matches 9 bases. The CDR3 covers 13 residues. The germline gives CDR1 SEHNR, CDR2 FQNEAQ (reference sequence). In nucleotides, the CDR3 is TGTGTCAGCAGCTTTGGGACTAGCCGGCGGTGGTACTTC. Protein sequence: CVSSFGTSRRWYF.

The chain uses TRBV4-2 and TRBJ2-7; no definite D call. The CDR3 has 15 amino acids. Per germline, CDR1 LGHNA and CDR2 YNFKEQ. Trimming stripped 1 base from V and 0 bases from J, with 10 bases between. CDR3 residues: CASSQVPASSYEQYF. The CDR3 region has the DNA TGTGCCAGCAGCCAAGTGCCAGCCAGCTCCTACGAGCAGTACTTC.

Only one count was recorded for this clone. This rearrangement joins TRBV27 to TRBJ2-1; the D gene is possibly TRBD1 (6 bases). Germline values: CDR1 MNHEY, CDR2 SMNVEV (reference sequence). The CDR3 extends over 16 amino acids. Trimming removed 6 bases from V and 2 bases from J, with 17 bases in between. This chain's CDR3 is CASSLTGYRPYNEQFF. The DNA for the CDR3 is TGTGCCAGCAGCCTTACAGGGTATCGTCCCTACAATGAGCAGTTCTTC.

This clone showed up just a few times. A far larger clone is a single base away, which makes a read error likely. The V and J genes are TRBV4-3 and TRBJ2-5, with D perhaps matching TRBD1 or TRBD2 (5 bases each). Deletions cut 0 bases from V and 5 bases from J, with 16 bases between. The CDR3 consists of 16 residues. CDR1 is LGHNA, CDR2 YSLEER, per germline. The CDR3 region is CASSQEAGAGGETQYF. CDR3 in DNA: TGCGCCAGCAGCCAAGAAGCCGGGGCAGGCGGTGAGACCCAGTACTTC.

V and J are TRBV28 and TRBJ1-1; the D is unclear. Trimming took off 3 bases at V and 4 bases at J, with 12 bases between the two ends. The germline CDR1 and CDR2 sequences are MDHEN and SYDVKM. CDR3 length: 14 amino acids. Here the CDR3 DNA reads TGTGCCAGCAGTTTTAGAGTAGCGGCCACTGAAGCTTTCTTT. Protein product: CASSFRVAATEAFF.

The sample holds one count of this clone. The V call is TRBV28, the J call TRBJ2-2, with D possibly matching TRBD1 (5 bases). Germline CDR1 is MDHEN and CDR2 is SYDVKM. Trimming shortened V by 6 bases and J by 2 bases, and 7 bases separated the two germline ends. This CDR3 is built from 13 residues. The CDR3 loop is CASRGQNTGELFF. DNA of the CDR3: TGTGCCAGCAGGGGGCAAAACACCGGGGAGCTGTTTTTT.

This clone has a single count. The chain employs TRBV30 and TRBJ1-1, with D unclear. The germline V gene has CDR1 GTSNPN and CDR2 SVGIG (reference sequence). Trimming left V 2 bases short and J 4 bases short, with 8 bases between. This CDR3 region has 12 residues. CDR3 residues: CAWSRDTTEAFF. In DNA, the CDR3 is TGTGCCTGGAGTAGGGATACCACTGAAGCTTTCTTT.

Notes on this clone: It differs at one base from a far larger clone, so likely a read error. Other nucleotide sequences from this sample produce the same CDR3. CDR3 sequence (DNA): TGTGCCAGCAGTCTAGCAGTTATCGGTACCCAGCATTTT. As protein: CASSLAVIGTQHF. The chain recombines TRBV28 with TRBJ1-5; D not resolved. The germline V gene encodes CDR1 MDHEN and CDR2 SYDVKM. This CDR3 is built from 13 residues. Trimming took off 5 bases at V and 11 bases at J, with 16 bases between the two ends. The full variable domain, its missing parts supplied by reference TRBV28 and TRBJ1-5, is DVKVTQSSRYLVKRTGEKVFLECVQDMDHENMFWYRQDPGLGLRLIYFSYDVKMKEKGDIPEGYSVSREKKERFSLILESASTNQTSMYLCASSLAVIGTQHFGDGTRLSIL.

In this sample, this clone turned up a few times. The rearrangement links TRBV5-4 to TRBJ2-7, with 10 bases fitting TRBD2. The ends lost 4 bases at V and 1 base at J; junction bases unmatched: 5. The CDR3 spans 15 residues. Germline V CDR1 and CDR2: SGHNT, YYREEE (reference sequence). The CDR3 sequence is CASSIGLAASYEQYF. The CDR3 nucleotides read TGTGCCAGCAGCATAGGACTAGCGGCATCCTACGAGCAGTACTTC.

The V and J genes are TRBV28 and TRBJ1-2; TRBD1 matches 9 bases. The CDR3 extends over 12 amino acids. From germline, CDR1 is MDHEN and CDR2 SYDVKM. The V segment lost 6 bases and the J segment 9 bases; nucleotides outside the gene matches: 5. This CDR3 is CASSRQGGSYTF. CDR3 DNA sequence: TGTGCCAGCAGCCGACAGGGGGGAAGCTACACCTTC.

The rearrangement uses TRBV4-3 and TRBJ2-7, with a possible D match to TRBD2 (5 bases). V was shortened by 0 bases and J by 2 bases, with 11 bases between the two germline ends. CDR1 and CDR2 from the germline V gene are LGHNA and YSLEER. This CDR3 is built from 15 residues. The CDR3 loop is CASSQDFGGTYEQYF. CDR3 DNA sequence: TGCGCCAGCAGCCAAGATTTTGGAGGCACCTACGAGCAGTACTTC.

Written as DNA, the CDR3 is TGCGCCAGCAGCTATATAACAGGGGGGACTGAAGCTTTCTTT. Its translation: CASSYITGGTEAFF. The chain has TRBV5-1 and TRBJ1-1; 8 nucleotides align to TRBD1. With 3 bases clipped from V and 5 bases from J, the junction kept 6 bases outside the gene matches. Germline CDR1 is SGHRS and CDR2 is YFSETQ. The CDR3 totals 14 residues.

This sequence joins TRBV7-8 and TRBJ2-2, with TRBD2 matching 13 bases. The CDR3 is 16 residues long. V shed 4 bases, J shed 4 bases, and the junction held 3 bases outside the gene matches. From germline, CDR1 is SGHVS and CDR2 FQNEAQ. This chain's CDR3 is CASSWGLAGFTGELFF. As DNA, the CDR3 is TGTGCCAGCAGCTGGGGACTAGCGGGATTCACCGGGGAGCTGTTTTTT. The entire variable domain, with the rest obtained from reference TRBV7-8 and TRBJ2-2, is as follows: GAGVSQSPRYKVAKRGQDVALRCDPISGHVSLFWYQQALGQGPEFLTYFQNEAQLDKSGLPSDRFFAERPEGSVSTLKIQRTQQEDSAVYLCASSWGLAGFTGELFFGEGSRLTVL.

This sequence joins TRBV27 and TRBJ2-7; D is perhaps TRBD2 (5 bases). The CDR3 sequence is 12 residues long. Germline V lookup: CDR1 MNHEY, CDR2 SMNVEV (reference sequence). V shed 3 bases and J shed 7 bases, with 10 bases lying between them. CDR3 sequence reads: CASSFRGSEQYF. CDR3 sequence (DNA): TGTGCCAGCAGTTTTCGGGGATCGGAGCAGTACTTC.

V usage is TRBV29-1 and J usage is TRBJ1-1, with D possibly being TRBD1 (5 bases). CDR3 length: 15 amino acids. V was clipped by 3 bases and J by 3 bases, with 17 bases between them. From germline, CDR1 is SQVTM and CDR2 ANQGSEA. CDR3 protein: CSVDQSFREDTEAFF. The CDR3 coding sequence is TGCAGCGTTGATCAGAGCTTCAGGGAGGACACTGAAGCTTTCTTT. The complete variable domain, with remaining parts taken from reference TRBV29-1 and TRBJ1-1, reads SAVISQKPSRDICQRGTSLTIQCQVDSQVTMMFWYRQQPGQSLTLIATANQGSEATYESGFVIDKFPISRPNLTFSTLTVSNMSPEDSSIYLCSVDQSFREDTEAFFGQGTRLTVV.

The V gene is TRBV9, the J gene TRBJ2-7; D call uncertain. The CDR3 length is 13 residues. The V end lost 0 bases, the J end lost 0 bases, and 4 bases lay between the germline ends. From germline, CDR1 is SGDLS and CDR2 YYNGEE. DNA of the CDR3: TGTGCCAGCAGCGTAGGCACCTCCTACGAGCAGTACTTC. It yields the protein CASSVGTSYEQYF.

As to this clone: A read error likely explains this, since a far larger clone differs by one base. The chain has TRBV4-3 and TRBJ1-4; TRBD1 matches at 9 bases. This CDR3 contains 15 residues. Trimming at V came to 4 bases and at J to 8 bases, leaving 8 bases not matched to a gene. Germline assignment: CDR1 LGHNA and CDR2 YSLEER. The CDR3 spells CASSRGTGKEEKLFF. The CDR3 bases are TGCGCCAGCAGCCGAGGGACAGGGAAGGAAGAAAAACTGTTTTTT.

The rearrangement joins TRBV7-2 to TRBJ2-2; D possibly uses TRBD1 or TRBD2 (6 bases each). V lost 0 bases to trimming and J lost 7 bases, with 15 bases between them. This CDR3 spans 16 amino acids. The germline V gene encodes CDR1 SGHTA and CDR2 FQGNSA. The CDR3 spells CASSLARGGRSGELFF. The CDR3 DNA follows: TGTGCCAGCAGCTTAGCCCGAGGGGGGAGAAGCGGGGAGCTGTTTTTT.